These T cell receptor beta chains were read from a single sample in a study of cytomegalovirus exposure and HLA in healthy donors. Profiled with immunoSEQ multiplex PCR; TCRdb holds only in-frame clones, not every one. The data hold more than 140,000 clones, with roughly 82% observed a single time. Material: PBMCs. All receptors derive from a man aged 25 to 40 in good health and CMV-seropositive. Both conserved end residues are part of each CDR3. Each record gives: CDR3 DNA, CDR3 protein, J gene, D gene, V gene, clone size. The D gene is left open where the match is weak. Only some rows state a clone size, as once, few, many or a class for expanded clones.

cdr3_nt: TGTGCCAGCAGTGAAGTTTACGGGGGTAGCTCTGGAAACACCATATATTTT; cdr3_aa: CASSEVYGGSSGNTIYF; j_call: TRBJ1-3; d_call: NA; v_call: TRBV25-1; clone_size: NA
cdr3_nt: TGTGCCAGCAGTGGAACCGGGACAGGTCAAGAGACCCAGTACTTC; cdr3_aa: CASSGTGTGQETQYF; j_call: TRBJ2-5; d_call: TRBD1; v_call: TRBV6-6; clone_size: NA
cdr3_nt: TGTGCCAGCAGTGTTTCTAGCGGGGGGGCGGAGACCCAGTACTTC; cdr3_aa: CASSVSSGGAETQYF; j_call: TRBJ2-5; d_call: TRBD2; v_call: TRBV2; clone_size: NA
cdr3_nt: TGTGCCAGCAGCCCCGGACAGGGGGCGCGCTACGAGCAGTACTTC; cdr3_aa: CASSPGQGARYEQYF; j_call: TRBJ2-7; d_call: TRBD1; v_call: TRBV6-5; clone_size: once
cdr3_nt: TGTGCCAGCTCCCCCACTCAGGGGAGATCCTACGAGCAGTACTTC; cdr3_aa: CASSPTQGRSYEQYF; j_call: TRBJ2-7; d_call: NA; v_call: TRBV18; clone_size: NA
cdr3_nt: TGTGCCAGCAGCCAAGGGGCAGGGGCGAAACTGTTTTTT; cdr3_aa: CASSQGAGAKLFF; j_call: TRBJ1-4; d_call: NA; v_call: TRBV14; clone_size: NA
cdr3_nt: TGTGCCAGCTCACTTCGTACAGGGGGGTATGAAAAACTGTTTTTT; cdr3_aa: CASSLRTGGYEKLFF; j_call: TRBJ1-4; d_call: TRBD1; v_call: TRBV18; clone_size: NA
cdr3_nt: TGTGCCAGCAGTATCCAGACTAGTATAGGCGAGCAGTACTTC; cdr3_aa: CASSIQTSIGEQYF; j_call: TRBJ2-7; d_call: NA; v_call: TRBV28; clone_size: once
cdr3_nt: TGTGCCAGCAGCTTATTCGGGACAGTCTCCCCTCAAGAGACCCAGTACTTC; cdr3_aa: CASSLFGTVSPQETQYF; j_call: TRBJ2-5; d_call: TRBD1; v_call: TRBV7-2; clone_size: NA
cdr3_nt: TGTGCCAGCTCACCACCCCACGGGAGAACCGGGGAGCTGTTTTTT; cdr3_aa: CASSPPHGRTGELFF; j_call: TRBJ2-2; d_call: NA; v_call: TRBV18; clone_size: NA
cdr3_nt: TGCGCCAGCAGCATGACAGGGGGCCTTGGCTACACCTTC; cdr3_aa: CASSMTGGLGYTF; j_call: TRBJ1-2; d_call: TRBD1; v_call: TRBV5-1; clone_size: NA
cdr3_nt: TGTGCCAGTAGTGGAACCTGGACAGGGGTTTTTGAGCAGTACTTC; cdr3_aa: CASSGTWTGVFEQYF; j_call: TRBJ2-7; d_call: TRBD1; v_call: TRBV19; clone_size: NA
cdr3_nt: TGTGCCAGCAGCTTCTTGACTTTGCCAGATACGCAGTATTTT; cdr3_aa: CASSFLTLPDTQYF; j_call: TRBJ2-3; d_call: NA; v_call: TRBV7-9; clone_size: NA
cdr3_nt: TGTGCCAGCAGTTACGGGGGACAGGGGGAAAATTCACCCCTCCACTTT; cdr3_aa: CASSYGGQGENSPLHF; j_call: TRBJ1-6; d_call: TRBD1; v_call: TRBV6-5; clone_size: NA
cdr3_nt: TGTGCCAGCAGCCCCGGGCAGGGACTTCAGCCCCAGCATTTT; cdr3_aa: CASSPGQGLQPQHF; j_call: TRBJ1-5; d_call: NA; v_call: TRBV7-9; clone_size: NA
cdr3_nt: TGTGCCAGCTCACCCTCCAGGGGGGACACAGAAGCTTTCTTT; cdr3_aa: CASSPSRGDTEAFF; j_call: TRBJ1-1; d_call: TRBD1; v_call: TRBV18; clone_size: NA
cdr3_nt: TGTGCCAGCAGCTATCCGGGTAGGGGCGGAACCGGGGAGCTGTTTTTT; cdr3_aa: CASSYPGRGGTGELFF; j_call: TRBJ2-2; d_call: NA; v_call: TRBV5-4; clone_size: NA
cdr3_nt: TGTGCCAGCAGCTTGTACTCCCAAGAGACCCAGTACTTC; cdr3_aa: CASSLYSQETQYF; j_call: TRBJ2-5; d_call: NA; v_call: TRBV7-2; clone_size: NA
cdr3_nt: TGTGCCAGCAGTGACTCGAGGAGGGAGACCGGGGAGCTGTTTTTT; cdr3_aa: CASSDSRRETGELFF; j_call: TRBJ2-2; d_call: NA; v_call: TRBV6-4; clone_size: NA
cdr3_nt: TGCAGCGTCGTGAGGGGGGACAGAGATTATGGCTACACCTTC; cdr3_aa: CSVVRGDRDYGYTF; j_call: TRBJ1-2; d_call: TRBD1; v_call: TRBV29-1; clone_size: NA
cdr3_nt: TGTGCCTGGAGTTTCTCTGCGGGACACACTGAAGCTTTCTTT; cdr3_aa: CAWSFSAGHTEAFF; j_call: TRBJ1-1; d_call: NA; v_call: TRBV30; clone_size: NA
cdr3_nt: TGTGCCAGCAGTGGGGCGGGGCGGGAGGGCCGTGACAAAAACAGTCAGTACTTC; cdr3_aa: CASSGAGREGRDKNSQYF; j_call: TRBJ2-4; d_call: TRBD2; v_call: TRBV25-1; clone_size: NA
cdr3_nt: TGCGCCAGCAGCGGGGGGACTAATGAAAAACTGTTTTTT; cdr3_aa: CASSGGTNEKLFF; j_call: TRBJ1-4; d_call: NA; v_call: TRBV5-1; clone_size: NA
cdr3_nt: TGTGCCAGCAGGATACTAGCGGGGTACAATGAGCAGTTCTTC; cdr3_aa: CASRILAGYNEQFF; j_call: TRBJ2-1; d_call: TRBD2; v_call: TRBV7-9; clone_size: few
cdr3_nt: TGTGCCAGCAGCTTAGGACCGGGGGAGGGCACTGAAGCTTTCTTT; cdr3_aa: CASSLGPGEGTEAFF; j_call: TRBJ1-1; d_call: NA; v_call: TRBV5-5; clone_size: NA
cdr3_nt: TGTGCCACCAGCAGAGACCCACTAGCGGAACAAGAGACCCAGTACTTC; cdr3_aa: CATSRDPLAEQETQYF; j_call: TRBJ2-5; d_call: TRBD2; v_call: TRBV15; clone_size: few
cdr3_nt: TGTGCCAGCAGTGGTAACAGGGAAGAATACAATGAGCAGTTCTTC; cdr3_aa: CASSGNREEYNEQFF; j_call: TRBJ2-1; d_call: NA; v_call: TRBV5-6; clone_size: NA
cdr3_nt: TGTGCCAGCAGTTTACCCGGAGGGCCCCGGGGTACGCAGTATTTT; cdr3_aa: CASSLPGGPRGTQYF; j_call: TRBJ2-3; d_call: NA; v_call: TRBV28; clone_size: NA
cdr3_nt: TGTGCCACCAGCTCGAGGAGGCTGTCTGGAAACACCATATATTTT; cdr3_aa: CATSSRRLSGNTIYF; j_call: TRBJ1-3; d_call: NA; v_call: TRBV15; clone_size: NA
cdr3_nt: TGTGCCAGCAGTGAAGCAAAAGGGGGCTATAATTCACCCCTCCACTTT; cdr3_aa: CASSEAKGGYNSPLHF; j_call: TRBJ1-6; d_call: NA; v_call: TRBV6-1; clone_size: NA
cdr3_nt: TGTGCCAGCTCACGTGGACAGGGGTATGGCTACACCTTC; cdr3_aa: CASSRGQGYGYTF; j_call: TRBJ1-2; d_call: TRBD1; v_call: TRBV18; clone_size: NA
cdr3_nt: TGCAGCGTAGAGATCAATGAGCAGTTCTTC; cdr3_aa: CSVEINEQFF; j_call: TRBJ2-1; d_call: NA; v_call: TRBV29-1; clone_size: NA
cdr3_nt: TGTGCCAGCACCGGACAGGCGATATCTAATTCACCCCTCCACTTT; cdr3_aa: CASTGQAISNSPLHF; j_call: TRBJ1-6; d_call: TRBD1; v_call: TRBV5-5; clone_size: NA
cdr3_nt: TGTGCCAGCAGCGCAGCAGGGGATAATCAGCCCCAGCATTTT; cdr3_aa: CASSAAGDNQPQHF; j_call: TRBJ1-5; d_call: NA; v_call: TRBV5-6; clone_size: NA
cdr3_nt: TGTGCCAGCAGCCTACAGGGGTCCTACGAGCAGTACTTC; cdr3_aa: CASSLQGSYEQYF; j_call: TRBJ2-7; d_call: TRBD1; v_call: TRBV11-2; clone_size: few
cdr3_nt: TGTGCCAGCAGTTTAAGCGGTTACAATCAGCCCCAGCATTTT; cdr3_aa: CASSLSGYNQPQHF; j_call: TRBJ1-5; d_call: NA; v_call: TRBV28; clone_size: NA
cdr3_nt: TGTGCCAGCAGCGCCAGCTCGACAGGGCCGAACACCGGGGAGCTGTTTTTT; cdr3_aa: CASSASSTGPNTGELFF; j_call: TRBJ2-2; d_call: TRBD1; v_call: TRBV9; clone_size: NA
cdr3_nt: TGTGCCAGCAGTTATACCGCGTTGAACTATGGCTACACCTTC; cdr3_aa: CASSYTALNYGYTF; j_call: TRBJ1-2; d_call: NA; v_call: TRBV28; clone_size: NA
cdr3_nt: TGTGCCAGTATCCCTTGGGGGGGCACTGAAGCTTTCTTT; cdr3_aa: CASIPWGGTEAFF; j_call: TRBJ1-1; d_call: NA; v_call: TRBV19; clone_size: NA
cdr3_nt: TGTGCCAGCAGCTTAACCCGAGACAGCCCCTACGAGCAGTACTTC; cdr3_aa: CASSLTRDSPYEQYF; j_call: TRBJ2-7; d_call: NA; v_call: TRBV7-9; clone_size: NA
cdr3_nt: TGTGCCAGCAGCGAACAGATTACAGGGGTTTGGCCCCAGCATTTT; cdr3_aa: CASSEQITGVWPQHF; j_call: TRBJ1-5; d_call: TRBD1; v_call: TRBV27; clone_size: many
cdr3_nt: TGTGCCAGCAGCTTAGCCCTGGGAGCGGGGAGCTCCTACGAGCAGTACTTC; cdr3_aa: CASSLALGAGSSYEQYF; j_call: TRBJ2-7; d_call: TRBD2; v_call: TRBV13; clone_size: NA
cdr3_nt: TGTGCCAGTAGTTTGCGACAGGGTGGGTCGAGCACAGATACGCAGTATTTT; cdr3_aa: CASSLRQGGSSTDTQYF; j_call: TRBJ2-3; d_call: TRBD1; v_call: TRBV19; clone_size: NA
cdr3_nt: TGTGCCAGCAGCCCCATCTCATCATTCTTGTCGGGAGACTCCTACGAGCAGTACTTC; cdr3_aa: CASSPISSFLSGDSYEQYF; j_call: TRBJ2-7; d_call: NA; v_call: TRBV7-6; clone_size: NA
cdr3_nt: TGTGCCAGCAGCCCCGGGACTAGCGCTTCCTACGAGCAGTACTTC; cdr3_aa: CASSPGTSASYEQYF; j_call: TRBJ2-7; d_call: TRBD2; v_call: TRBV5-4; clone_size: NA
cdr3_nt: TGTGCCAGCAGCTTATTGGCAGGGTCAACTAATGAAAAACTGTTTTTT; cdr3_aa: CASSLLAGSTNEKLFF; j_call: TRBJ1-4; d_call: NA; v_call: TRBV7-8; clone_size: NA
cdr3_nt: TGTGCCAGTAGTACCAGGGGATGGGGCGACACCGGGGAGCTGTTTTTT; cdr3_aa: CASSTRGWGDTGELFF; j_call: TRBJ2-2; d_call: NA; v_call: TRBV19; clone_size: NA
cdr3_nt: TGTGCCAGCAGCTCCCCCGGACACCTCCCCAATGAGCAGTTCTTC; cdr3_aa: CASSSPGHLPNEQFF; j_call: TRBJ2-1; d_call: NA; v_call: TRBV5-4; clone_size: NA
cdr3_nt: TGTGCCAGCAGCCAGGACACGTATCAGCCCCAGCATTTT; cdr3_aa: CASSQDTYQPQHF; j_call: TRBJ1-5; d_call: NA; v_call: TRBV11-2; clone_size: NA
cdr3_nt: TGTGCCAGCAGTGAGCAGTCAGGGGTCTATAATGAAAAACTGTTTTTT; cdr3_aa: CASSEQSGVYNEKLFF; j_call: TRBJ1-4; d_call: NA; v_call: TRBV2; clone_size: NA
cdr3_nt: TGTGCCACCAGCAGAGATCGGGCGGGCCTCTATGGCTACACCTTC; cdr3_aa: CATSRDRAGLYGYTF; j_call: TRBJ1-2; d_call: NA; v_call: TRBV15; clone_size: NA
cdr3_nt: TGTGCCAGCAGCTTGACAGGAAACACCATATATTTT; cdr3_aa: CASSLTGNTIYF; j_call: TRBJ1-3; d_call: NA; v_call: TRBV7-2; clone_size: once
cdr3_nt: TGTGCCACCAGCAGAGATCCTGGATCAGGGGCAGCCGTTAGCAATCAGCCCCAGCATTTT; cdr3_aa: CATSRDPGSGAAVSNQPQHF; j_call: TRBJ1-5; d_call: NA; v_call: TRBV15; clone_size: NA
cdr3_nt: TGTGCCAGCAGCTTAGTGAGTGGGGGCGGCAATCAGCCCCAGCATTTT; cdr3_aa: CASSLVSGGGNQPQHF; j_call: TRBJ1-5; d_call: NA; v_call: TRBV7-9; clone_size: few
cdr3_nt: TGTGCCAGCAGTTTAGGGGGACAGCCCAATCAGCCCCAGCATTTT; cdr3_aa: CASSLGGQPNQPQHF; j_call: TRBJ1-5; d_call: TRBD1; v_call: TRBV28; clone_size: NA
cdr3_nt: TGTGCCAGCAGCTTAGGGGCAGGGGGAGGCACAGATACGCAGTATTTT; cdr3_aa: CASSLGAGGGTDTQYF; j_call: TRBJ2-3; d_call: TRBD1; v_call: TRBV7-6; clone_size: NA
cdr3_nt: TGTGCCATCCCCACCGCAGACAGGGGAAATAAGAATTCACCCCTCCACTTT; cdr3_aa: CAIPTADRGNKNSPLHF; j_call: TRBJ1-6; d_call: TRBD1; v_call: TRBV2; clone_size: NA
cdr3_nt: TGTGCCAGCAGTGACGACAGGGTCCACGAGCAGTTCTTC; cdr3_aa: CASSDDRVHEQFF; j_call: TRBJ2-1; d_call: TRBD1; v_call: TRBV25-1; clone_size: NA
cdr3_nt: TGTGCCAGCAGCTCCGGCCGGGTCTCCTACGAGCAGTACTTC; cdr3_aa: CASSSGRVSYEQYF; j_call: TRBJ2-7; d_call: NA; v_call: TRBV5-8; clone_size: NA